The 32 T cell receptor beta chains given below trace back to one sample, sequenced in a study of cytomegalovirus exposure and HLA in healthy donors. In the PCR, 60 Vbeta and 13 Jbeta primers were used. Sequencing used immunoSEQ multiplex PCR; TCRdb keeps in-frame clones, though not all of them. Of under 200,000 clones listed, around 79% were seen once; the top ten hold approximately 3.1%. Sample: PBMCs. The receptor source for this set is a woman aged 40 to 55 in good health and CMV-seronegative.

V usage is TRBV18 and J usage is TRBJ1-2; the match to TRBD1 covers 9 bases. Germline trimming cut 3 bases from V and 4 bases from J; bases unmatched to any gene: 9. Per germline, CDR1 KGHSH and CDR2 LQKENI. The CDR3 totals 16 residues. CDR3 nucleotides: TGTGCCAGCTCACCCCTAGACTCACAGGGGGCCTATGGCTACACCTTC. The encoded protein is CASSPLDSQGAYGYTF.

The rearrangement links TRBV7-6 to TRBJ1-2, with 12 nucleotides matching TRBD1. The CDR3 is made up of 21 amino acids. J was trimmed by 0 bases and V by 1 base; bases with no gene match: 15. Germline lookup yields CDR1 SGHVS and CDR2 FNYEAQ. In nucleotides, the CDR3 is TGTGCCAGCAGCTTAGGGGGACAGGGGGCGCGGGGATACCGAGCTAACTATGGCTACACCTTC. This encodes CASSLGGQGARGYRANYGYTF.

This chain uses TRBV6-5 with TRBJ1-4; D is unclear. Trimming left V 9 bases short and J 7 bases short, with 15 bases between. The CDR3 runs to 13 residues. Germline loops: CDR1 MNHEY, CDR2 SVGAGI. The CDR3 nucleotides are TGTGCCAGTCAAGGGAGGTGGGTTGAAAAACTGTTTTTT. Protein: CASQGRWVEKLFF.

The chain joins TRBV10-3 to TRBJ2-1, with 10 nucleotides matching TRBD2. J gave up 6 bases and V 10 bases, and 15 bases lay outside the gene matches. CDR3 length: 16 amino acids. Germline values: CDR1 ENHRY, CDR2 SYGVKD. This chain's CDR3 is CATALEAGGRFNEQFF. The CDR3 DNA is TGTGCCACCGCACTAGAAGCGGGGGGGCGGTTCAATGAGCAGTTCTTC.

The genes are TRBV5-1 and TRBJ1-3, with D possibly TRBD1 on 6 matching bases. V was shortened by 2 bases and J by 0 bases, with 9 bases between the two germline ends. The CDR3 sequence is 15 residues long. CDR1 and CDR2 from the germline V gene are SGHRS and YFSETQ. The chain's CDR3 is CASSFQGPSGNTIYF. In DNA form, the CDR3 reads TGCGCCAGCAGCTTTCAGGGGCCCTCTGGAAACACCATATATTTT.

This clone turned up a few times. J is TRBJ1-2 and V is TRBV6-1, with 7 bases matching TRBD1. Unmatched junction bases numbered 16, after V lost 10 bases and J lost 5 bases. Looked up from germline, CDR1 is MNHNS and CDR2 is SASEGT. The CDR3 has 15 amino acids. CDR3 in amino acids: CATNRARGPEYGYTF. The CDR3 DNA is TGTGCCACCAACCGGGCGAGGGGGCCGGAATATGGCTACACCTTC.

The chain links TRBV10-2 to TRBJ1-2; possibly TRBD1 for D (5 bases). The germline V gene has CDR1 WSHSY and CDR2 SAAADI. The CDR3 spans 13 residues. V gave up 5 bases and J gave up 6 bases, with 13 bases separating them. CDR3 bases: TGCGCCAGCAGTCCGGGGACTTCGGATGGCTACACCTTC. Encoded protein: CASSPGTSDGYTF.

The chain combines TRBV6-4 with TRBJ2-1; TRBD2 agrees at 15 bases. CDR3 size: 16 residues. The V segment lost 6 bases and the J segment 2 bases; nucleotides outside the gene matches: 2. From germline, CDR1 is MRHNA and CDR2 SNTAGT. CDR3 sequence reads: CASSRTSGGAYNEQFF. The DNA for the CDR3 is TGTGCCAGCAGCCGGACTAGCGGGGGGGCCTACAATGAGCAGTTCTTC.

This clone was observed once. The V gene is TRBV5-6, the J gene TRBJ1-6; no clear D. Germline V lookup: CDR1 SGHDT, CDR2 YYEEEE. The V end was cut by 0 bases, the J end by 7 bases, with 8 bases between. The CDR3 sequence is 14 residues long. The CDR3 is CASSLAQLNSPLHF. CDR3 coding DNA: TGTGCCAGCAGCTTGGCCCAACTGAATTCACCCCTCCACTTT.

Only a few counts were recorded for this clone. The CDR3 nucleotides read TGTGCCAGCAGCTTGGGGGGGGTAACGAGCTATGGCTACACCTTC. Protein sequence: CASSLGGVTSYGYTF. The chain recombines TRBV5-5 with TRBJ1-2, with a weak D call TRBD1 (5 bases). The germline V gene has CDR1 SGHKS and CDR2 YYEKEE (reference sequence). Trimming removed 0 bases from V and 4 bases from J, with 13 bases in between. The CDR3 has 15 residues.

This clone turned up a few times. CDR3 DNA: TGTGCCAGCTCACCACTCCATGGACAGGCGAACACTGAAGCTTTCTTT. Translation gives CASSPLHGQANTEAFF. The J gene is TRBJ1-1, the V gene TRBV18, with TRBD1 matching 7 bases. V lost 1 base, J lost 1 base, and 6 bases stayed unmatched. The length of the CDR3 is 16 residues. Per the germline V gene, CDR1 is KGHSH and CDR2 is LQKENI.

This CDR3 reads CSARGQPYGYTF. The CDR3 DNA sequence: TGCAGCGCAAGAGGACAGCCCTATGGCTACACCTTC. This sequence joins TRBV29-1 and TRBJ1-2; maybe TRBD1 (6 bases). This CDR3 is 12 amino acids long. Trimming took 7 bases from V and 4 from J, leaving 13 bases between them. Germline V gene sequence: CDR1 SQVTM, CDR2 ANQGSEA.

The genes are TRBV19 and TRBJ1-1; the D gene is possibly TRBD1 (6 bases). Germline V gives CDR1 LNHDA, CDR2 SQIVND (reference sequence). V was shortened by 6 bases and J by 6 bases, with 14 bases between the two germline ends. The CDR3 is made up of 13 amino acids. As DNA, the CDR3 is TGTGCCAGTAGCCAGGGGCGGTCGGCTGAAGCTTTCTTT. Protein: CASSQGRSAEAFF.

The V call is TRBV7-9, the J call TRBJ1-1, with a tentative D call TRBD1 (5 bases). Trimming cost V 5 bases and J 9 bases, with 19 bases left between them. Per germline, CDR1 SEHNR and CDR2 FQNEAQ (reference sequence). The CDR3 is 14 amino acids. CDR3 residues: CASSKAGGARKAFF. Here the CDR3 DNA reads TGTGCCAGCAGCAAAGCCGGGGGTGCGCGAAAAGCTTTCTTT.

This sequence joins TRBV6-1 and TRBJ1-2, with D hard to call. The V end lost 1 base, the J end lost 5 bases, and 11 bases lay between the germline ends. This CDR3 has 14 residues. CDR1 is MNHNS and CDR2 is SASEGT in the germline V gene. In DNA, the CDR3 is TGTGCCAGCAGTGAAGAAGGAACAGAGTATGGCTACACCTTC. Translating it yields CASSEEGTEYGYTF.

The chain employs TRBV5-1 and TRBJ2-7, with TRBD2 matching over 9 bases. CDR3 length: 16 amino acids. V was pared by 6 bases and J by 5 bases, with 15 bases of the junction left unmatched. From germline, CDR1 is SGHRS and CDR2 YFSETQ. The CDR3 protein is CASTPDRRGGADEQYF. The CDR3 DNA is TGCGCCAGCACCCCCGATAGGCGGGGGGGCGCGGACGAGCAGTACTTC. Based on the CDR3 plus reference TRBV5-1 and TRBJ2-7, the full variable domain is KAGVTQTPRYLIKTRGQQVTLSCSPISGHRSVSWYQQTPGQGLQFLFEYFSETQRNKGNFPGRFSGRQFSNSRSEMNVSTLELGDSALYLCASTPDRRGGADEQYFGPGTRLTVT.

Here the CDR3 reads CASSSGQGGLNTEAFF. CDR3 DNA sequence: TGCGCCAGCAGCAGTGGTCAGGGAGGTTTGAACACTGAAGCTTTCTTT. This chain connects TRBV5-1 to TRBJ1-1; weak D call: TRBD1 (5 bases). V lost 4 bases and J lost 0, with 16 bases in between. The CDR3 covers 16 residues. Germline loops: CDR1 SGHRS, CDR2 YFSETQ.

J is TRBJ1-2 and V is TRBV5-4; D is perhaps TRBD1 (6 bases). Trimming pared 1 base from V and 6 bases from J, leaving 16 bases between. CDR1 and CDR2 (germline): SGHNT, YYREEE (reference sequence). This CDR3 has 15 amino acids. The CDR3 reads CASSLQNRAGDGYTF. In nucleotides, the CDR3 is TGTGCCAGCAGCTTGCAAAACAGGGCGGGAGATGGCTACACCTTC.

CDR3 sequence: CASSLRNEKLFF. The CDR3 DNA is TGTGCCAGCAGCCTACGAAATGAAAAACTGTTTTTT. The gene calls are TRBV5-4 and TRBJ1-4; D is uncertain. The CDR3 consists of 12 residues. The germline CDR1 and CDR2 sequences are SGHNT and YYREEE (reference sequence). The V end lost 4 bases, the J end lost 5 bases, and 6 bases lay between the germline ends.

The V and J genes are TRBV5-6 and TRBJ1-2, with no clear D. Between the trimmed V and J ends, which lost 2 bases and 7 bases, there was a span of 15 bases. Germline V gives CDR1 SGHDT, CDR2 YYEEEE. The CDR3 has 14 amino acids. The CDR3, as DNA: TGTGCCAGCAGCTTAGACGCGCGGGGTAGTGGCTACACCTTC. Protein product: CASSLDARGSGYTF.

This rearrangement joins TRBV27 to TRBJ1-2, with D tentatively TRBD1 (5 bases). Germline CDR1 is MNHEY and CDR2 is SMNVEV (reference sequence). The CDR3 extends over 15 amino acids. V was clipped by 2 bases and J by 3 bases, with 13 bases between them. The CDR3 protein is CASSLGGRGDYGYTF. The CDR3 DNA is TGTGCCAGCAGTTTAGGAGGGCGAGGGGACTATGGCTACACCTTC.

The rearrangement joins TRBV7-9 to TRBJ1-2, with unresolved D. V lost 0 bases and J lost 5, with 10 bases in between. CDR1 and CDR2 from the germline V gene are SEHNR and FQNEAQ (reference sequence). The CDR3 runs to 14 residues. The CDR3 DNA follows: TGTGCCAGCAGCTTAGCGCGAGGAAGTTATGGCTACACCTTC. It yields the protein CASSLARGSYGYTF.

CDR3 in amino acids: CASSYTGMNTEAFF. As DNA, the CDR3 is TGTGCCAGCAGTTACACAGGGATGAACACTGAAGCTTTCTTT. The rearrangement links TRBV6-5 to TRBJ1-1; D might be TRBD1 (6 bases). The CDR3 length is 14 residues. Looked up from germline, CDR1 is MNHEY and CDR2 is SVGAGI. V lost 2 bases and J lost 0, with 7 bases in between.

This chain joins TRBV14 and TRBJ1-2; 7 bases agree with TRBD1. With 6 bases clipped from V and 3 bases from J, the junction kept 7 bases outside the gene matches. The CDR3 is made up of 14 amino acids. Germline V gene sequence: CDR1 SGHDN, CDR2 FVKESK. CDR3 coding DNA: TGTGCCAGCAGACGGACCGGGACAGACTATGGCTACACCTTC. Translated, it gives CASRRTGTDYGYTF.

The table lists this clone with a count of one. The chain uses TRBV7-9 and TRBJ1-1; maybe TRBD1 (6 bases). V gave up 5 bases and J gave up 0 bases, with 10 bases separating them. The germline V gene encodes CDR1 SEHNR and CDR2 FQNEAQ (reference sequence). This CDR3 has 14 residues. CDR3 protein: CASSPGDVNTEAFF. CDR3 coding DNA: TGTGCCAGCAGCCCAGGGGATGTGAACACTGAAGCTTTCTTT. The whole variable domain, remainder taken from reference TRBV7-9 and TRBJ1-1, is DTGVSQNPRHKITKRGQNVTFRCDPISEHNRLYWYRQTLGQGPEFLTYFQNEAQLEKSRLLSDRFSAERPKGSFSTLEIQRTEQGDSAMYLCASSPGDVNTEAFFGQGTRLTVV.

This chain connects TRBV7-6 to TRBJ2-5; D possibly corresponds to TRBD2 (7 bases). Germline V gene data show CDR1 as SGHVS and CDR2 as FNYEAQ. The CDR3 sequence is 18 residues long. Trimming shortened V by 5 bases and J by 3 bases, and 25 bases separated the two germline ends. CDR3 nucleotides: TGTGCCAGCAGCCAGAGGCGGGGCGATGGCGGGGGCAAAGAGACCCAGTACTTC. Its translation is CASSQRRGDGGGKETQYF.

The chain combines TRBV18 with TRBJ2-1, with TRBD1 matching 7 bases. J was trimmed by 2 bases and V by 8 bases; bases with no gene match: 6. Looked up from germline, CDR1 is KGHSH and CDR2 is LQKENI. This CDR3 comprises 14 residues. DNA for the CDR3: TGTGCCAGCACCCAGGGGACAGCCTACAATGAGCAGTTCTTC. It yields the protein CASTQGTAYNEQFF.

This rearrangement joins TRBV7-2 to TRBJ2-7; tentatively, D is TRBD2 (5 bases). The V gene lost 5 bases and the J gene lost 7 bases, with 24 bases spanning the gap. The CDR3 runs 16 residues. Germline V CDR1 and CDR2: SGHTA, FQGNSA. CDR3 region: CASSLQGVGESEEQYF. Written as DNA, the CDR3 is TGTGCCAGCAGCCTTCAAGGAGTCGGGGAGTCTGAGGAGCAGTACTTC.

The V gene is TRBV4-1, the J gene TRBJ1-3; D possibly corresponds to TRBD1 (5 bases). V lost 4 bases to trimming and J lost 3 bases, with 13 bases between them. The length of the CDR3 is 15 residues. The germline gives CDR1 MGHRA, CDR2 YSYEKL. The CDR3 coding sequence is TGCGCCAGCAGCCTCGAGACAGTTGATGGAAACACCATATATTTT. Translated: CASSLETVDGNTIYF.

This rearrangement joins TRBV6-1 to TRBJ1-3, with D perhaps TRBD1 (5 bases). The CDR3 sequence is 13 residues long. V was trimmed by 7 bases and J by 7 bases, leaving 14 bases between them. CDR1 and CDR2 from the germline V gene are MNHNS and SASEGT. This chain's CDR3 is CASIRGDGNTIYF. CDR3 DNA sequence: TGTGCCAGCATTCGGGGGGATGGGAACACCATATATTTT.

This chain connects TRBV27 to TRBJ1-2; possibly TRBD1 for D (5 bases). V was shortened by 0 bases and J by 4 bases, with 12 bases between the two germline ends. Looked up from germline, CDR1 is MNHEY and CDR2 is SMNVEV (reference sequence). The CDR3 extends over 15 amino acids. In DNA, the CDR3 is TGTGCCAGCAGTTTATCTTCAGGGCCACCCTATGGCTACACCTTC. Its translation: CASSLSSGPPYGYTF.

This clone was counted between two and nine times. The chain is built from TRBV5-8 and TRBJ1-2; weak D call: TRBD1 (5 bases). Trimming left V 2 bases short and J 3 bases short, with 11 bases between. CDR3 length: 14 residues. Germline values: CDR1 SGHTS, CDR2 YDEGEE. CDR3 region: CASSFWGEHYGYTF. The DNA of the CDR3 is TGTGCCAGCAGCTTCTGGGGCGAACACTATGGCTACACCTTC.